These 8 T cell receptor beta chains came from one sample sequenced in a study of blood T cell repertoires in COVID-19. Sequenced by immunoSEQ multiplex PCR; TCRdb stores in-frame clones only, minus some. The sample carries approximately 320,000 clones, just under 90% recorded once. Source material: peripheral blood. The receptors come from a woman aged 25 to 39 with COVID-19, enrolled during active disease.

The chain combines TRBV30 with TRBJ2-5; 7 bases line up with TRBD2. Per the germline V gene, CDR1 is GTSNPN and CDR2 is SVGIG (reference sequence). V lost 3 bases and J lost 2; bases outside the gene matches: 6. The CDR3 sequence is 14 residues long. The CDR3 DNA reads as TGTGCCTGGAGCTTGCGGGGGATACAAGAGACCCAGTACTTC. It yields the protein CAWSLRGIQETQYF.

V gene TRBV6-5 combines with J gene TRBJ1-1, with D perhaps TRBD1 (5 bases). The CDR3 has 16 residues. With 0 bases removed from V and 1 base from J, the gap between germline ends came to 12 bases. Germline CDR1 MNHEY, CDR2 SVGAGI. The CDR3 DNA is TGTGCCAGCAGTTACTCGCAGGGTGTCAGGAACACTGAAGCTTTCTTT. Translation: CASSYSQGVRNTEAFF.

The V call is TRBV4-1, the J call TRBJ1-1, with D possibly being TRBD1 (5 bases). Trimming stripped 0 bases from V and 1 base from J, with 12 bases between. CDR1 is MGHRA, CDR2 YSYEKL, per germline. The CDR3 is made up of 16 amino acids. The CDR3 spells CASSQEGGAPNTEAFF. CDR3 bases: TGCGCCAGCAGCCAAGAGGGCGGGGCCCCGAACACTGAAGCTTTCTTT.

The V call is TRBV7-6, the J call TRBJ2-2; TRBD1 is a possible D gene (6 bases). From germline, CDR1 is SGHVS and CDR2 FNYEAQ. The CDR3 has 17 amino acids. V was shortened by 1 base and J by 6 bases, with 18 bases between the two germline ends. The DNA for the CDR3 is TGTGCCAGCAGCTTAGGACCCCCGGGACACAACGCCGGGGAGCTGTTTTTT. This sequence encodes CASSLGPPGHNAGELFF.

The chain combines TRBV19 with TRBJ2-1; 8 bases agree with TRBD2. This CDR3 has 16 residues. The ends lost 1 base at V and 9 bases at J; junction bases unmatched: 11. The V gene's germline CDR1 is LNHDA and CDR2 SQIVND (reference sequence). Written as DNA, the CDR3 is TGTGCCAGTAGTATAGGAAGAGCGGGGGACCCCAGTGAGCAGTTCTTC. It specifies CASSIGRAGDPSEQFF.

The chain links TRBV7-2 to TRBJ1-1; maybe TRBD1 (5 bases). The germline V gene encodes CDR1 SGHTA and CDR2 FQGNSA. Trimming took off 1 base at V and 10 bases at J, with 25 bases between the two ends. The CDR3 length is 17 residues. CDR3 in amino acids: CASSLDVGDDVGGGAFF. CDR3 DNA: TGTGCCAGCAGCTTAGATGTTGGTGACGACGTGGGGGGTGGAGCTTTCTTT.

CDR3 sequence (DNA): TGCGCCAGCAGTGAACTGAGCGGGGCAGATACGCAGTATTTT. Amino acid sequence: CASSELSGADTQYF. The chain joins TRBV10-2 to TRBJ2-3; 7 nucleotides align to TRBD2. In germline, CDR1 is WSHSY, CDR2 SAAADI. V lost 3 bases, J lost 4 bases, and 4 bases stayed unmatched. The CDR3 has 14 amino acids.

The CDR3 DNA reads TGCGCCAGCAGCTTGGGGACAGGGAGAATTGGAGATACGCAGTATTTT. This translates into CASSLGTGRIGDTQYF. This sequence joins TRBV5-1 and TRBJ2-3, with 8 nucleotides matching TRBD1. CDR3 size: 16 residues. Germline CDR1 and CDR2: SGHRS and YFSETQ. Trimming removed 0 bases from V and 5 bases from J; junction bases left unmatched: 8.